This passage covers 26 T cell receptor beta chains from one sample sequenced in a study of T cells in Graves' hyperthyroidism and ophthalmopathy. Amplification of TCR beta CDR3 regions used RNA as the template. TCR CDR3 regions were first amplified by RT-PCR with HTBI primers. TCRdb reanalysed the multiplex PCR reads using MiXCR and keeps one entry per CDR3 protein. Found here are 350,000 to 400,000 distinct CDR3 sequences, 15% of them singletons; the top ten hold 30% to 35%. What was sequenced was blood. Every receptor here comes from a woman in her 30s with Graves' hyperthyroidism.

This chain connects TRBV20-1 to TRBJ2-7, with 12 bases identical to TRBD2. V lost 3 bases, J lost 0 bases, and 3 bases stayed unmatched. Germline-derived CDR1 and CDR2 are DFQATT and SNEGSKA (reference sequence). CDR3 length: 15 residues. The CDR3 loop is CSARTSGSLSYEQYF. The CDR3 DNA sequence: TGCAGTGCTAGGACTAGCGGGAGTCTCTCCTACGAGCAGTACTTC.

In its sample, this clonotype was seen many times. The rearrangement joins TRBV3-1 to TRBJ2-3, with D possibly TRBD1 on 5 matching bases. Germline V gives CDR1 LGHDT, CDR2 YNNKEL (reference sequence). The V end lost 4 bases, the J end lost 1 base, and 6 bases lay between the germline ends. The CDR3 contains 13 residues. The CDR3 region has the DNA TGTGCCAGCAGCCGCAGGGGCACAGATACGCAGTATTTT. It specifies CASSRRGTDTQYF.

This clonotype came up a few times. The chain joins TRBV5-6 to TRBJ1-2; weak D call: TRBD1 (5 bases). Per germline, CDR1 SGHDT and CDR2 YYEEEE. CDR3 length: 14 residues. The V gene lost 4 bases and the J gene lost 5 bases, with 15 bases spanning the gap. CDR3 nucleotide sequence: TGTGCCAGCAGCCTGATGGGACCGCAGTATGGCTACACCTTC. Translated, it gives CASSLMGPQYGYTF.

This clonotype appeared many times. This chain connects TRBV7-9 to TRBJ2-7; 8 bases are a match to TRBD2. Germline loops: CDR1 SEHNR, CDR2 FQNEAQ (reference sequence). V was clipped by 4 bases and J by 1 base; unmatched bases: 9. CDR3 size: 16 residues. CDR3 nucleotide sequence: TGTGCCAGCAGCTCAAAAAGCGGGGGCAGGTCCTACGAGCAGTACTTC. The encoded protein is CASSSKSGGRSYEQYF.

This clonotype was seen a few times. The chain combines TRBV2 with TRBJ2-3; D tentatively fits TRBD1 or TRBD2 (6 bases each). Germline assignment: CDR1 SNHLY and CDR2 FYNNEI. The CDR3 sequence is 14 residues long. Between the trimmed V and J ends, which lost 6 bases and 5 bases, there was a span of 15 bases. The CDR3 DNA reads TGTGCCAGCAGGATCTCGGGGGCCCTAGATACGCAGTATTTT. Its protein is CASRISGALDTQYF.

The V gene is TRBV7-3, the J gene TRBJ1-5; D remains unclear. Looked up from germline, CDR1 is SGHTA and CDR2 is FQGTGA. Trimming shortened V by 2 bases and J by 0 bases, and 5 bases separated the two germline ends. The CDR3 length is 14 residues. The CDR3 bases are TGTGCCAGCAGCTTACGGGTTAGCAATCAGCCCCAGCATTTT. Its protein is CASSLRVSNQPQHF.

The V gene is TRBV6-2 or TRBV6-3, the J gene TRBJ2-1; 11 bases are shared with TRBD2. V lost 0 bases and J lost 13; bases outside the gene matches: 17. The CDR3 extends over 18 amino acids. Germline lookup yields CDR1 MNHEY and CDR2 SVGEGT. This CDR3 reads CASSYSKGSGRAASSQFF. CDR3 coding DNA: TGTGCCAGCAGTTACTCAAAAGGTAGCGGGAGGGCCGCAAGTAGTCAGTTCTTC.

V and J are TRBV15 and TRBJ2-5; the match to TRBD2 covers 10 bases. V gave up 3 bases and J gave up 2 bases; unmatched junction bases: 6. This CDR3 comprises 16 residues. Germline assignment: CDR1 LNHNV and CDR2 YYDKDF (reference sequence). The CDR3, as DNA: TGTGCCACCAGCAGCCGGACTAGCGGTCAACAAGAGACCCAGTACTTC. Translating it yields CATSSRTSGQQETQYF.

This clonotype came up many times. The V gene is TRBV28, the J gene TRBJ1-1; no clear D. V lost 7 bases to trimming and J lost 1 base, with 19 bases between them. The CDR3 spans 16 residues. Germline CDR1 reads MDHEN; CDR2 reads SYDVKM. The CDR3 loop reads CASTIRREDPNTEAFF. The DNA of the CDR3 is TGTGCCAGCACTATACGACGGGAGGACCCGAACACTGAAGCTTTCTTT.

This clonotype was detected many times. The chain is built from TRBV28 and TRBJ1-4; D is unresolved. Germline CDR1 reads MDHEN; CDR2 reads SYDVKM. The V gene lost 3 bases and the J gene lost 8 bases, with 16 bases spanning the gap. The CDR3 extends over 15 amino acids. The CDR3 nucleotides are TGTGCCAGCAGTTTGCTGCGGGGAGCTGGAGAAAAACTGTTTTTT. Amino acids: CASSLLRGAGEKLFF.

Points on this clonotype: This may stem from a read error, because a much larger clone lies one nucleotide away. The chain links TRBV27 to TRBJ1-2; D ambiguous. This CDR3 is 15 amino acids long. Per germline, CDR1 MNHEY and CDR2 SMNVEV (reference sequence). Trimming cost V 0 bases and J 7 bases, with 15 bases left between them. CDR3 region: CASSLSSFGYCGYTF. The CDR3 DNA sequence: TGTGCCAGCAGTTTATCTTCCTTTGGGTACTGTGGCTACACCTTC.

The J gene is TRBJ2-2, the V gene TRBV10-3, with D unclear. Trimming took off 10 bases at V and 1 base at J, with 19 bases between the two ends. Per germline, CDR1 ENHRY and CDR2 SYGVKD. CDR3 length: 16 amino acids. CDR3 DNA sequence: TGTGCCACATCGACAAAGCTCGTTGGGAACACCGGGGAGCTGTTTTTT. It yields the protein CATSTKLVGNTGELFF.

At least ten counts were recorded for this clonotype. V is TRBV20-1 and J is TRBJ2-3; the match to TRBD1 covers 7 bases. The CDR3 spans 15 residues. The J segment lost 3 bases and the V segment lost 0 bases, leaving 6 bases of the junction unmatched. In germline, CDR1 is DFQATT, CDR2 SNEGSKA (reference sequence). The CDR3 is CSARDYVQGTDTQYF. The CDR3 nucleotides are TGCAGTGCTAGAGACTACGTACAGGGGACAGATACGCAGTATTTT.

This clonotype showed up many times. The J gene is TRBJ1-1, the V gene TRBV6-1; no clear D gene. The germline CDR1 and CDR2 sequences are MNHNS and SASEGT. This CDR3 contains 14 residues. V lost 5 bases, J lost 1 base, and 11 bases lay in between. DNA of the CDR3: TGTGCCAGCAGTTATACCCACAAGAACACTGAAGCTTTCTTT. Translation gives CASSYTHKNTEAFF.

The J gene is TRBJ2-7, the V gene TRBV5-1, with D possibly being TRBD1 (6 bases). With 0 bases removed from V and 5 bases from J, the gap between germline ends came to 12 bases. The CDR3 sequence is 14 residues long. Germline V CDR1 and CDR2: SGHRS, YFSETQ. DNA for the CDR3: TGCGCCAGCAGCTTGGTGGGGGCCGAGAACGAGCAGTACTTC. This codes for CASSLVGAENEQYF. The variable domain in full, completed from reference TRBV5-1 and TRBJ2-7, reads KAGVTQTPRYLIKTRGQQVTLSCSPISGHRSVSWYQQTPGQGLQFLFEYFSETQRNKGNFPGRFSGRQFSNSRSEMNVSTLELGDSALYLCASSLVGAENEQYFGPGTRLTVT.

This clonotype showed up many times. The genes are TRBV28 and TRBJ1-5; D is unclear. This CDR3 has 13 amino acids. Per the germline V gene, CDR1 is MDHEN and CDR2 is SYDVKM. Trimming removed 8 bases at V and 1 base at J, with 9 bases between. DNA for the CDR3: TGTGCCAGCGGTACGGCCAGCAATCAGCCCCAGCATTTT. Translated: CASGTASNQPQHF. Using reference TRBV28 and TRBJ1-5 for the parts outside the CDR3, the full variable domain is DVKVTQSSRYLVKRTGEKVFLECVQDMDHENMFWYRQDPGLGLRLIYFSYDVKMKEKGDIPEGYSVSREKKERFSLILESASTNQTSMYLCASGTASNQPQHFGDGTRLSIL.

This clonotype has at least ten counts. The chain combines TRBV30 with TRBJ1-1; perhaps TRBD1 as D (6 bases). CDR3 length: 15 residues. Trimming took off 1 base at V and 5 bases at J, with 17 bases between the two ends. Germline V gives CDR1 GTSNPN, CDR2 SVGIG (reference sequence). The CDR3 nucleotides read TGTGCCTGGAGTGCCCAAAATAGGGGGGGAACTGAAGCTTTCTTT. This translates into CAWSAQNRGGTEAFF.

The chain has TRBV7-9 and TRBJ2-7; tentatively, D is TRBD2 (6 bases). The CDR3 length is 14 residues. Trimming left V 2 bases short and J 5 bases short, with 13 bases between. CDR1 SEHNR and CDR2 FQNEAQ come from the germline V gene (reference sequence). The CDR3 sequence: CASSLNEDYDEQYF. The DNA of the CDR3 is TGTGCCAGCAGCTTAAACGAGGACTACGACGAGCAGTACTTC.

The sample holds a few counts of this clonotype. The V and J genes are TRBV19 and TRBJ2-1, with 8 bases identical to TRBD2. The CDR3 extends over 14 amino acids. CDR1 is LNHDA, CDR2 SQIVND, per germline (reference sequence). Trimming cost V 8 bases and J 7 bases; bases outside gene matches: 10. The CDR3 region has the DNA TGTGCCAGTGGTGAGCGGGAGACGGGTAATGAGCAGTTCTTC. This translates into CASGERETGNEQFF. Supplemented by reference TRBV19 and TRBJ2-1, the full variable domain reads DGGITQSPKYLFRKEGQNVTLSCEQNLNHDAMYWYRQDPGQGLRLIYYSQIVNDFQKGDIAEGYSVSREKKESFPLTVTSAQKNPTAFYLCASGERETGNEQFFGPGTRLTVL.

The CDR3: CSSAFGTASYEQYF. In DNA, the CDR3 is TGCAGCTCAGCCTTCGGGACAGCTTCTTACGAGCAGTACTTC. The chain uses TRBV29-1 and TRBJ2-7, with 7 positions matching TRBD1. Germline loops: CDR1 SQVTM, CDR2 ANQGSEA. Trimming cost V 8 bases and J 4 bases; bases outside gene matches: 14. This CDR3 is built from 14 residues.

This clonotype appeared a few times. The V and J genes are TRBV13 and TRBJ2-1; tentatively, D is TRBD1 (8 bases). In germline, CDR1 is PRHDT, CDR2 FYEKMQ (reference sequence). This CDR3 is 13 amino acids long. Trimming stripped 1 base from V and 14 bases from J, with 15 bases between. Written as DNA, the CDR3 is TGTGCCAGCAGCTTAGAGAGGACAGGGAGGGAGTTCTTC. Residues: CASSLERTGREFF.

In this sample, this clonotype turned up a few times. The J gene is TRBJ1-3, the V gene TRBV3-1; D gene uncertain. This CDR3 region has 14 residues. CDR1 and CDR2 (germline): LGHDT, YNNKEL (reference sequence). The V and J ends lost 5 bases and 8 bases respectively, with 16 bases between them. In nucleotides, the CDR3 is TGTGCCAGCAGCGTAGCCTCATTTGGTGACACCATATATTTT. Translating it yields CASSVASFGDTIYF. Full variable domain (missing parts from reference TRBV3-1 and TRBJ1-3): DTAVSQTPKYLVTQMGNDKSIKCEQNLGHDTMYWYKQDSKKFLKIMFSYNNKELIINETVPNRFSPKSPDKAHLNLHINSLELGDSAVYFCASSVASFGDTIYFGEGSWLTVV.

This clonotype was detected only a few times. As DNA, the CDR3 is TGTGCCATCAGTGAAGACGAAATATCCCAGCATTTT. Translating gives CAISEDEISQHF. This chain links TRBV10-3 with TRBJ1-5; unclear D gene. The V end lost 3 bases, the J end lost 11 bases, and 11 bases lay between the germline ends. Germline lookup yields CDR1 ENHRY and CDR2 SYGVKD. This CDR3 has 12 residues.

The chain couples TRBV10-2 to TRBJ1-4, with D tentatively TRBD1 (5 bases). CDR3 length: 12 amino acids. The V and J ends lost 8 bases and 8 bases respectively, with 12 bases between them. CDR1 WSHSY and CDR2 SAAADI come from the germline V gene. The CDR3 reads CASGAEKEKLFF. The CDR3 DNA is TGCGCCAGCGGGGCCGAAAAGGAAAAACTGTTTTTT.

J is TRBJ2-7 and V is TRBV7-8, with TRBD1 identical over 10 bases. V lost 5 bases to trimming and J lost 9 bases; unmatched junction nucleotides: 10. The CDR3 loop spans 14 amino acids. Germline V gene lookup returns CDR1 SGHVS and CDR2 FQNEAQ. CDR3 loop: CASSPRQGARGQYF. The CDR3 nucleotides read TGTGCCAGCAGCCCAAGACAGGGGGCACGGGGGCAGTACTTC.

This clonotype was detected many times. CDR3 bases: TGTGCCAGCAGTTTTACCAGCGGCCCCTACGAGCAGTACTTC. Amino acid sequence: CASSFTSGPYEQYF. This chain links TRBV12-3 or TRBV12-4 with TRBJ2-7, with D perhaps matching TRBD2 (5 bases). Trimming cost V 3 bases and J 2 bases, with 11 bases left between them. This CDR3 has 14 amino acids.